This entry lists 5 T cell receptor beta chains sequenced from one sample in a study of patients and donors after allogeneic stem cell transplantation. TCRdb fed the RT-PCR reads into MiXCR, producing one record per CDR3 protein. The repertoire consists of a few hundred thousand distinct CDR3 sequences, with 11% to 15% occurring once and the leading ten covering around a tenth. Specimen: blood, either unsorted or a sorted T cell fraction (not recorded which). Receptors were obtained from a human donor who was either an allogeneic HSCT recipient or a stem cell or donor lymphocyte infusion donor (not recorded which). It is not recorded whose cells these are; they may come from a transplant donor.

The V and J genes are TRBV30 and TRBJ1-1; D may be TRBD1 (5 bases). This CDR3 has 14 residues. Trimming removed 0 bases from V and 3 bases from J, with 11 bases in between. Germline V gene lookup returns CDR1 GTSNPN and CDR2 SVGIG (reference sequence). CDR3 residues: CAWSVRGGDTEAFF. The CDR3, as DNA: TGTGCCTGGAGTGTCCGGGGAGGGGACACTGAAGCTTTCTTT.

About this clonotype: This may arise from a read error, as a much more abundant clone is one base away. The chain has TRBV7-2 and TRBJ1-6; the match to TRBD1 covers 10 bases. Germline assignment: CDR1 SGHTA and CDR2 FQGNSA. The CDR3 is made up of 15 amino acids. V was pared by 5 bases and J by 11 bases, with 9 bases of the junction left unmatched. The CDR3 reads CASSGRTGGNPPLHF. CDR3 DNA sequence: TGTGCCAGCAGCGGCCGGACAGGGGGGAATCCACCCCTCCACTTT. Variable domain in full (rest from reference TRBV7-2 and TRBJ1-6): GAGVSQSPSNKVTEKGKDVELRCDPISGHTALYWYRQSLGQGLEFLIYFQGNSAPDKSGLPSDRFSAERTGGSVSTLTIQRTQQEDSAVYLCASSGRTGGNPPLHFGNGTRLTVT.

This clonotype was seen a few times. The chain couples TRBV7-6 to TRBJ2-7; D might be TRBD2 (7 bases). CDR1 is SGHVS, CDR2 FNYEAQ, per germline. CDR3 length equals 14 residues. V lost 1 base and J 6 bases, leaving 13 bases between the germline ends. The CDR3 here is CASSLVGGDREQYF. The CDR3 nucleotides read TGTGCCAGCAGCTTAGTAGGGGGGGACCGCGAGCAGTACTTC.

This clonotype has a handful of counts. CDR3 sequence reads: CASSLTGAVYGYTF. The CDR3 region has the DNA TGCGCCAGCAGCCTGACAGGGGCCGTCTATGGCTACACCTTC. The rearrangement links TRBV5-1 to TRBJ1-2; 8 bases agree with TRBD1. The germline V gene encodes CDR1 SGHRS and CDR2 YFSETQ. With V trimmed by 4 bases and J by 4 bases, 6 bases remained unmatched. CDR3 size: 14 residues.

The chain joins TRBV27 to TRBJ1-1; TRBD1 might be the D (6 bases). The CDR3 is 14 amino acids. CDR1 MNHEY and CDR2 SMNVEV come from the germline V gene (reference sequence). Trimming removed 4 bases at V and 3 bases at J, with 12 bases between. The DNA of the CDR3 is TGTGCCAGCAGTTCCCAGGGGAGGCACACTGAAGCTTTCTTT. Translated, it gives CASSSQGRHTEAFF.